This T cell receptor beta chain was sequenced during a study of blood T cell repertoires in COVID-19. Profiled with immunoSEQ multiplex PCR; TCRdb holds only in-frame clones, not every one. The sample consists of 250,000 to 300,000 clones, over 75% of them appearing once. Germline values: CDR1 SGHVS, CDR2 FQNEAQ. This CDR3 comprises 14 residues. V was pared by 5 bases and J by 4 bases, with 6 bases of the junction left unmatched. Each participant's cohort was designated according to participant-reported clinical history. The receptor was isolated from a woman in her twenties or thirties who had recovered from COVID-19. Material: PBMCs or T cells enriched from blood (not recorded which). The chain carries TRBV7-8 and TRBJ1-2, with 8 bases aligning to TRBD1. CDR3 sequence: CASSRGDRLYGYTF. The DNA of the CDR3 is TGTGCCAGCAGCAGAGGGGACAGGCTCTATGGCTACACCTTC.